One sample yielded the 29 T cell receptor beta chains listed below, sequenced in a study of identical twins. TCRdb redid the calling of the 5' RACE reads with MiXCR, one entry per CDR3 protein. The sample records a few hundred thousand distinct CDR3 sequences, 7% to 9.5% being singletons. The material sequenced was naive T cells sorted from blood. These receptors were collected from a woman aged 45-65 years in good health.

This CDR3 reads CASSLGTSDITDTQYF. CDR3 DNA sequence: TGTGCCAGCAGCTTAGGGACTAGTGATATCACAGATACGCAGTATTTT. This sequence joins TRBV11-2 and TRBJ2-3, with 7 bases that match TRBD2. Germline V gene sequence: CDR1 SGHAT, CDR2 FQNNGV. The CDR3 is 16 residues long. The junction had 6 bases not matched to a gene; V was cut back by 1 base and J by 2 bases.

This clonotype appeared many times. The genes are TRBV7-2 and TRBJ2-1; no firm D call. V was pared by 0 bases and J by 4 bases, with 7 bases between. The length of the CDR3 is 14 residues. CDR1 and CDR2 (germline): SGHTA, FQGNSA. The CDR3 spells CASSLAVGYNEQFF. The CDR3 nucleotides read TGTGCCAGCAGCTTAGCAGTGGGTTACAATGAGCAGTTCTTC.

This clonotype occurred many times. The chain joins TRBV20-1 to TRBJ2-1, with a tentative D call TRBD2 (6 bases). The V gene lost 8 bases and the J gene lost 5 bases, with 16 bases spanning the gap. This CDR3 spans 13 amino acids. CDR1 is DFQATT, CDR2 SNEGSKA, per germline (reference sequence). The CDR3 nucleotides are TGCAGTCCACAGGACGGGGGAGACAATGAGCAGTTCTTC. Protein product: CSPQDGGDNEQFF.

This chain joins TRBV5-1 and TRBJ1-1; D gene unclear. Deletions cut 7 bases from V and 0 bases from J, with 16 bases between. This CDR3 is 15 amino acids long. Germline-derived CDR1 and CDR2 are SGHRS and YFSETQ. The CDR3 DNA reads as TGCGCCAGCCTGAAGATCGGCGGCGTGAACACTGAAGCTTTCTTT. Its translation is CASLKIGGVNTEAFF. Complete variable domain (other parts from reference TRBV5-1 and TRBJ1-1): KAGVTQTPRYLIKTRGQQVTLSCSPISGHRSVSWYQQTPGQGLQFLFEYFSETQRNKGNFPGRFSGRQFSNSRSEMNVSTLELGDSALYLCASLKIGGVNTEAFFGQGTRLTVV.

The table lists this clonotype with a few counts. In DNA, the CDR3 is TGTGCCAGCAGCCAAGACGACCTACCCCACGGGAATGAGCAGTTCTTC. Protein product: CASSQDDLPHGNEQFF. J is TRBJ2-1 and V is TRBV3-1; D unresolved. The ends were cut back, 0 bases at V and 7 bases at J, with 16 bases in the middle. The CDR3 totals 16 residues. Germline CDR1 reads LGHDT; CDR2 reads YNNKEL (reference sequence).

Regarding this clonotype: One junction end does not reproduce the germline sequence, and a read error may be involved. This sequence joins TRBV27 and TRBJ2-1, with 7 nucleotides matching TRBD2. CDR1 is MNHEY and CDR2 is SMNVEV in the germline V gene (reference sequence). The CDR3 sequence is 15 residues long. The CDR3 loop is CVSSLGGSSYNEQFF. CDR3 bases: TGTGTCAGCAGTTTGGGGGGGAGCTCCTACAATGAGCAGTTCTTC.

This clonotype occurred a few times. J is TRBJ2-7 and V is TRBV7-9; D could derive from TRBD1 or TRBD2 (5 bases each). V was pared by 5 bases and J by 7 bases, with 18 bases between. The CDR3 loop spans 14 amino acids. CDR1 is SEHNR, CDR2 FQNEAQ, per germline (reference sequence). CDR3 DNA sequence: TGTGCCAGCAGCCAAGAAGAGGGGCGAGGAGAGCAGTACGTC. Amino acid sequence: CASSQEEGRGEQYV.

This clonotype was observed a handful of times. V and J are TRBV29-1 and TRBJ2-3; D gene unclear. V was cut by 4 bases and J by 2 bases, with 4 bases left in between. CDR3 length: 11 amino acids. Germline V gives CDR1 SQVTM, CDR2 ANQGSEA. DNA for the CDR3: TGCAGCGTTGCCTCCACAGATACGCAGTATTTT. It encodes CSVASTDTQYF.

The chain links TRBV15 to TRBJ2-7, with 8 positions matching TRBD1. Germline V lookup: CDR1 LNHNV, CDR2 YYDKDF (reference sequence). Trimming cost V 2 bases and J 2 bases; bases outside gene matches: 17. The CDR3 has 19 residues. The CDR3 bases are TGTGCCACCAGCAGAACCCGAGGACAGGGCGGCGCGGGGCCCTACGAGCAGTACTTC. Translating gives CATSRTRGQGGAGPYEQYF.

Ten or more counts support this clonotype. CDR3 protein: CASSPSMSSYNEQFF. DNA for the CDR3: TGCGCCAGCAGCCCTAGCATGAGCTCCTACAATGAGCAGTTCTTC. The V and J genes are TRBV4-1 and TRBJ2-1; tentatively, D is TRBD2 (5 bases). The CDR3 has 15 amino acids. Trimming took off 4 bases at V and 0 bases at J, with 10 bases between the two ends. Germline V lookup: CDR1 MGHRA, CDR2 YSYEKL.

The chain combines TRBV11-2 with TRBJ2-4; TRBD1 is a possible D gene (6 bases). Germline lookup yields CDR1 SGHAT and CDR2 FQNNGV. This CDR3 region has 15 residues. V was pared by 4 bases and J by 6 bases, with 16 bases between. CDR3 in DNA: TGTGCCAGCAGCTCCCTGACAGGTCGGGGAAACATTCAGTACTTC. Translated: CASSSLTGRGNIQYF.

In regard to this clonotype: The germline gene is not matched at one end of the junction; a read error may be the cause. This sequence joins TRBV4-1 and TRBJ2-5, with a possible D match to TRBD1 (6 bases). The CDR3 runs 14 residues. Germline loops: CDR1 MGHRA, CDR2 YSYEKL. CDR3 DNA: TGCGCCAGGAGCCAAATGGACAGACAAGAGACCCAGTACTTC. This encodes CARSQMDRQETQYF.

This clonotype has at least ten counts. The chain carries TRBV29-1 and TRBJ2-5; 9 bases align to TRBD1. V gave up 7 bases and J gave up 1 base; unmatched junction bases: 4. Germline CDR1 is SQVTM and CDR2 is ANQGSEA. The CDR3 sequence is 13 residues long. The CDR3 spells CSGGGQGQETQYF. For the CDR3, the DNA is TGCAGCGGGGGGGGACAGGGCCAAGAGACCCAGTACTTC.

This clonotype was recorded at least ten times. The chain carries TRBV6-5 and TRBJ2-1, with a weak D call TRBD2 (6 bases). The V and J ends lost 7 bases and 6 bases respectively, with 13 bases between them. The CDR3 runs to 13 residues. The germline gives CDR1 MNHEY, CDR2 SVGAGI. CDR3 residues: CASTRPGVNEQFF. CDR3 coding DNA: TGTGCCAGCACCCGCCCGGGAGTCAATGAGCAGTTCTTC.

This rearrangement joins TRBV11-3 to TRBJ1-2; weak D call: TRBD1 (6 bases). Looked up from germline, CDR1 is SGHNT and CDR2 is YENEEA. The CDR3 extends over 13 amino acids. V lost 3 bases, J lost 8 bases, and 13 bases lay in between. The CDR3 sequence: CASSFGGLRGYTF. CDR3 nucleotides: TGTGCCAGCAGCTTCGGGGGGCTGAGGGGCTACACCTTC.

This clonotype was found many times. This chain connects TRBV27 to TRBJ1-3; D perhaps matches TRBD1 (5 bases). The CDR3 has 12 residues. V lost 5 bases, J lost 4 bases, and 6 bases lay in between. The germline CDR1 and CDR2 sequences are MNHEY and SMNVEV (reference sequence). As DNA, the CDR3 is TGTGCCAGCAGTCCAGGGGGAAACACCATATATTTT. Residues: CASSPGGNTIYF.

This clonotype was detected once. The chain joins TRBV20-1 to TRBJ2-5; 11 bases map to TRBD2. After removal of 1 base from V and 7 bases from J, the junction contained 20 bases not matched to a gene. Germline-derived CDR1 and CDR2 are DFQATT and SNEGSKA (reference sequence). CDR3 length: 19 amino acids. CDR3 bases: TGCAGTGCTAGAGGGGGTACTAGCGGGAGATTTGCCCTCCAGGGGACCCAGTACTTC. This codes for CSARGGTSGRFALQGTQYF.

The gene calls are TRBV12-3 or TRBV12-4 and TRBJ2-2; D is unclear. V gave up 3 bases and J gave up 7 bases, with 9 bases separating them. The CDR3 is 13 amino acids. CDR3 sequence: CASSFASSGELFF. CDR3 sequence (DNA): TGTGCCAGCAGTTTTGCCTCGAGCGGGGAGCTGTTTTTT.

This clonotype was recorded at least ten times. The chain carries TRBV27 and TRBJ2-1, with 8 positions matching TRBD2. This CDR3 has 14 residues. Germline loops: CDR1 MNHEY, CDR2 SMNVEV (reference sequence). Germline trimming cut 5 bases from V and 2 bases from J; bases unmatched to any gene: 2. The CDR3 nucleotides are TGTGCCAGCAGTCCCGGGAGGGCCTACAATGAGCAGTTCTTC. Translating it yields CASSPGRAYNEQFF.

The chain couples TRBV4-1 to TRBJ2-3; 8 positions agree with TRBD1. Trimming removed 4 bases from V and 4 bases from J; junction bases left unmatched: 7. In germline, CDR1 is MGHRA, CDR2 YSYEKL. CDR3 length: 15 residues. The CDR3 bases are TGCGCCAGCAGCCTGGGGCAGGGGGCCCCAGATACGCAGTATTTT. Protein product: CASSLGQGAPDTQYF.

This clonotype was detected ten times or more. The J gene is TRBJ2-2, the V gene TRBV5-1; TRBD1 matches at 7 bases. The CDR3 sequence is 17 residues long. Germline CDR1 is SGHRS and CDR2 is YFSETQ. Trimming removed 4 bases from V and 4 bases from J; junction bases left unmatched: 13. CDR3 amino acids: CASSQQTGSWVTGELFF. The CDR3 bases are TGCGCCAGCAGCCAACAGACAGGGTCCTGGGTCACCGGGGAGCTGTTTTTT.

This clonotype has at least ten counts. The chain carries TRBV4-1 and TRBJ2-1; 8 positions agree with TRBD2. V was pared by 1 base and J by 6 bases, with 11 bases of the junction left unmatched. The germline gives CDR1 MGHRA, CDR2 YSYEKL. There are 17 residues in the CDR3. In nucleotides, the CDR3 is TGCGCCAGCAGCCAAGTTTCGATGTTCGCGGGAGGCAATGAGCAGTTCTTC. It specifies CASSQVSMFAGGNEQFF.

This clonotype was recorded many times. J is TRBJ2-5 and V is TRBV15; 8 nucleotides match TRBD2. The CDR3 runs 15 residues. The germline CDR1 and CDR2 sequences are LNHNV and YYDKDF (reference sequence). Trimming removed 1 base from V and 4 bases from J; junction bases left unmatched: 5. The DNA for the CDR3 is TGTGCCACCAGCAGAGCTCGCCTAGCGGGAGAGACCCAGTACTTC. Translation gives CATSRARLAGETQYF.

Ten or more counts support this clonotype. The chain employs TRBV20-1 and TRBJ1-3; 8 nucleotides align to TRBD1. Germline trimming cut 5 bases from V and 4 bases from J; bases unmatched to any gene: 1. This CDR3 has 12 amino acids. The V gene's germline CDR1 is DFQATT and CDR2 SNEGSKA (reference sequence). The CDR3 nucleotides are TGCAGTGCTCGGGACAGGGGAAACACCATATATTTT. This sequence encodes CSARDRGNTIYF.

This chain links TRBV24-1 with TRBJ2-1, with 9 bases aligning to TRBD2. The CDR3 loop spans 12 amino acids. J was trimmed by 10 bases and V by 10 bases; bases with no gene match: 7. Germline assignment: CDR1 KGHDR and CDR2 SFDVKD. CDR3 sequence: CATSPSGIEQFF. The CDR3 coding sequence is TGTGCCACTAGCCCTAGCGGGATCGAGCAGTTCTTC.

At least ten counts were recorded for this clonotype. CDR3 protein: CASSLGLAGSYEQYF. CDR3 nucleotide sequence: TGCGCCAGCAGCTTGGGACTAGCGGGCTCCTACGAGCAGTACTTC. V and J are TRBV5-1 and TRBJ2-7; 10 nucleotides line up with TRBD2. This CDR3 comprises 15 residues. With V trimmed by 0 bases and J by 0 bases, 0 bases remained unmatched. Germline CDR1 reads SGHRS; CDR2 reads YFSETQ.

The sample holds many counts of this clonotype. The rearrangement links TRBV3-1 to TRBJ2-7; D possibly corresponds to TRBD1 (5 bases). The CDR3 loop spans 12 amino acids. V was shortened by 4 bases and J by 3 bases, with 7 bases between the two germline ends. Per the germline V gene, CDR1 is LGHDT and CDR2 is YNNKEL (reference sequence). The CDR3 DNA is TGTGCCAGCAGCCGTAGGGGCTACGAGCAGTACTTC. This codes for CASSRRGYEQYF.

This clonotype has ten or more counts. The chain recombines TRBV4-1 with TRBJ2-1; 9 bases match TRBD2. Germline V CDR1 and CDR2: MGHRA, YSYEKL. The CDR3 sequence is 15 residues long. V shed 8 bases, J shed 0 bases, and the junction held 5 bases outside the gene matches. The DNA for the CDR3 is TGCGCCAGCCTGCGGGAGGGCAGCTCCTACAATGAGCAGTTCTTC. Its translation: CASLREGSSYNEQFF.

This chain connects TRBV12-5 to TRBJ2-7; D call uncertain. The CDR3 length is 12 residues. V lost 0 bases and J 6 bases, leaving 6 bases between the germline ends. The germline gives CDR1 LGHNT, CDR2 FRNRAP. This CDR3 is CASGLVVTEQYF. CDR3 nucleotides: TGTGCTAGTGGTTTGGTAGTGACCGAGCAGTACTTC.